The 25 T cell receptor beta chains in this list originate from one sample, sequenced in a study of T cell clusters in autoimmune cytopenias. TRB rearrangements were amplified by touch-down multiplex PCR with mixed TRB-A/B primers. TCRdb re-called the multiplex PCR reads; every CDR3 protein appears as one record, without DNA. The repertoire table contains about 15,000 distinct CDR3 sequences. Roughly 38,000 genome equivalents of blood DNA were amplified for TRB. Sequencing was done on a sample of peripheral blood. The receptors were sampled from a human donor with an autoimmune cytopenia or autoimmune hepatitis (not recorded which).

The CDR3 sequence: CASSSWEGTYEQYF. The chain is built from TRBV12-3 or TRBV12-4 and TRBJ2-7; without DNA, the TCRdb call of TRBD2 cannot be checked. The CDR3 spans 14 residues.

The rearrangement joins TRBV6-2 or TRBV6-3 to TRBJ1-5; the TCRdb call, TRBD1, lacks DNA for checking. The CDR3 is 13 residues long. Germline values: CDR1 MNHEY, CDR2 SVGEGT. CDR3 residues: CASSPWGRDLQHF.

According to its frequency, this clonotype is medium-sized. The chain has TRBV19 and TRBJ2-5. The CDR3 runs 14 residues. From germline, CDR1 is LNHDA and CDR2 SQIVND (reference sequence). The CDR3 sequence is CASSIGGTQETQYF.

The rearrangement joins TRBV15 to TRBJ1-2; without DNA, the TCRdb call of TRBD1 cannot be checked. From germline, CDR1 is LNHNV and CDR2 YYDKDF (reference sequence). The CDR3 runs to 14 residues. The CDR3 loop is CATSGGGTDYGYTF.

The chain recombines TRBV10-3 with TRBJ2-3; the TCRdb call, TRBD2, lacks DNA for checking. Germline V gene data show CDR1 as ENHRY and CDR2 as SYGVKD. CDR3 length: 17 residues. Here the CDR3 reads CASSETKKGLAGALQYF.

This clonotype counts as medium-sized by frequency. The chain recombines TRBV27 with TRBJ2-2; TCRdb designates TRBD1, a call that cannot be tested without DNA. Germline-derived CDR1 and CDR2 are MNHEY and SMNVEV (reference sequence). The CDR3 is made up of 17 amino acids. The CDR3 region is CASSLGIGTGWSGELFF.

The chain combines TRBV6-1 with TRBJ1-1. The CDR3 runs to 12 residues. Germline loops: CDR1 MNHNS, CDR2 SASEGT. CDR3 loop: CASSPRKAEAFF.

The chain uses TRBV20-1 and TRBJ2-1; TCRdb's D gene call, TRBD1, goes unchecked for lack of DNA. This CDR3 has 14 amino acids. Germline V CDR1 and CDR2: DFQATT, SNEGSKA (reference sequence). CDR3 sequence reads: CSARDWGGGYEQFF.

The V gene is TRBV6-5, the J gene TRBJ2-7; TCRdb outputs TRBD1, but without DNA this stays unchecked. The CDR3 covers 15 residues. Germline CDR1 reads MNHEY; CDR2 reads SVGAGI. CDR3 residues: CASRSGGGAFSEQYF.

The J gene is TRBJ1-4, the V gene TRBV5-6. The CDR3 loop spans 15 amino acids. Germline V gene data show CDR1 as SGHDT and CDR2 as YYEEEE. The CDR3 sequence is CASSLSAATNEKLFF.

The CDR3 reads CASSMKAGSREQYF. The gene calls are TRBV19 and TRBJ2-7; the D call from TCRdb, TRBD1, cannot be confirmed without DNA. Looked up from germline, CDR1 is LNHDA and CDR2 is SQIVND (reference sequence). The CDR3 has 14 amino acids.

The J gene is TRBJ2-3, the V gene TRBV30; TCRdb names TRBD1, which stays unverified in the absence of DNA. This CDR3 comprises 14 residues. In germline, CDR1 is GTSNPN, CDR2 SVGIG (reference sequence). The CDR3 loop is CAWSWGQGTDTQYF.

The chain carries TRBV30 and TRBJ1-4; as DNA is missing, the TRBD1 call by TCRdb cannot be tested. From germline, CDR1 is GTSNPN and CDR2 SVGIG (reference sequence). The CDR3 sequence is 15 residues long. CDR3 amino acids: CAWSPPSVVQEKLFF.

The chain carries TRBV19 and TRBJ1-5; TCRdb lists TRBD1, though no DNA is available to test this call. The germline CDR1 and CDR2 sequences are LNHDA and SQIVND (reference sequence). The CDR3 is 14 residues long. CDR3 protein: CASSIPGEWQPQHF.

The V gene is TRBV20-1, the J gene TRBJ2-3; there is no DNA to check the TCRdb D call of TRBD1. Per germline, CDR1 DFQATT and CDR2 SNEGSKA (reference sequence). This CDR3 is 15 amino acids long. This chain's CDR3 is CSASPGQGFTDTQYF.

This CDR3 reads CSGGRADEQFF. V usage is TRBV20-1 and J usage is TRBJ2-1; TCRdb designates TRBD1, a call that cannot be tested without DNA. CDR3 length: 11 residues. CDR1 is DFQATT, CDR2 SNEGSKA, per germline (reference sequence).

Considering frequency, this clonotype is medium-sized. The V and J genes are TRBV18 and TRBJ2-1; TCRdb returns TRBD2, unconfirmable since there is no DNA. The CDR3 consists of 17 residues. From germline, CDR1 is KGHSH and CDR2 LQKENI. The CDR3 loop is CASSLEAEVGLYNEQFF.

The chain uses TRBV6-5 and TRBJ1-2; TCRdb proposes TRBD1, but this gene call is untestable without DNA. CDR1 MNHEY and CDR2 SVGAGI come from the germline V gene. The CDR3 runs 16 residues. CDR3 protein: CASSYSIGQAIYGYTF.

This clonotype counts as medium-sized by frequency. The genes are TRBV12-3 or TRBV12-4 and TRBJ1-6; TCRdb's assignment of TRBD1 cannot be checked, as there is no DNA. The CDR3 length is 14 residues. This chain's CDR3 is CASSWDGHNSPLHF.

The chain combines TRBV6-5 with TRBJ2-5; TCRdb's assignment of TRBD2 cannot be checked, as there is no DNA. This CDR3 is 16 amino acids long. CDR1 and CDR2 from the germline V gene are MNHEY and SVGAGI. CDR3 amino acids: CASSKEGLAGSETQYF.

CDR3 loop: CASSEQGLGVETQYF. The V call is TRBV6-1, the J call TRBJ2-5; TCRdb's D call of TRBD1 is untestable without DNA. The CDR3 has 15 amino acids. Germline V gives CDR1 MNHNS, CDR2 SASEGT.

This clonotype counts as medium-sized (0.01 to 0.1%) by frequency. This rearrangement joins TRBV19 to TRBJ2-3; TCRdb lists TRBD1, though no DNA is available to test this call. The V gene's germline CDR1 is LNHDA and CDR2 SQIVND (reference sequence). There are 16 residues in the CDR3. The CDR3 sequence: CASSDAGTGVTDTQYF.

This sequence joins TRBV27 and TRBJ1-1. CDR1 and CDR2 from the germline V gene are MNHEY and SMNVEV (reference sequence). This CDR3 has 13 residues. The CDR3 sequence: CASSFRYHEEAFF.

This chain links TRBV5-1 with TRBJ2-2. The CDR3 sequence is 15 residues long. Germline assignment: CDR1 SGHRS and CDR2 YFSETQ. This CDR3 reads CASSLAAISTGELFF.

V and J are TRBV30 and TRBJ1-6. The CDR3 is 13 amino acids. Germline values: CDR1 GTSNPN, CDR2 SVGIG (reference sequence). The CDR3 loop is CAWSVLQNSPLHF.